This TCR beta chain was recorded in a study of blood T cell repertoires in COVID-19. Looking at the study overall: COVID-19 samples from acute and convalescent phases originated in the United States, Italy and Spain. The analysed material was cDNA or gDNA that came from T cells, B-cell-depleted T cells, or PBMCs.

V was pared by 6 bases and J by 0 bases, with 10 bases of the junction left unmatched. The CDR3 has 16 residues. Per germline, CDR1 MNHEY and CDR2 SMNVEV (reference sequence). Patients of the Seattle cohort, enrolled during active infection, were followed longitudinally. Study processing details: Estimation of nucleated cell counts relied on the amplification of reference gene primers. This table comes from immunoSEQ multiplex PCR, and its TCRdb copy is limited to in-frame clones, with some not included. That table is the source of V, J and clone size, and D and trimming were worked out from the DNA. This sample has roughly 38,000 clones, with 84% found just once.

The specimen sequenced was peripheral blood. V is TRBV27 and J is TRBJ1-2, with TRBD1 matching 7 bases. The receptor was isolated from a man in his 60s with COVID-19, enrolled during active disease. The CDR3 DNA reads as TGTGCCAGCAGCCATGGACAGGAGCATTCTAACTATGGCTACACCTTC. Translation gives CASSHGQEHSNYGYTF.